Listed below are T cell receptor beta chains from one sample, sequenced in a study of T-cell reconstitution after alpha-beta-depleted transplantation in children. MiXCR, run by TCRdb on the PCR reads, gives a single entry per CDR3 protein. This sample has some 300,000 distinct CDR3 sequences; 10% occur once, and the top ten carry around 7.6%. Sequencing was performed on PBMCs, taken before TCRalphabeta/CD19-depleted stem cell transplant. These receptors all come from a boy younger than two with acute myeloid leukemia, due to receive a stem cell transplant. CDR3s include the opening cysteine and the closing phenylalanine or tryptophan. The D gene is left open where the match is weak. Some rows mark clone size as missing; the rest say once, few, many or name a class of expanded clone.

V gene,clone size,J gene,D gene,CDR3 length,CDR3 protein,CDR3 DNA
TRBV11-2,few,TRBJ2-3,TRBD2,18,CASSWGLAGGIGTDTQYF,TGTGCCAGCAGCTGGGGACTAGCGGGAGGGATTGGCACAGATACGCAGTATTTT
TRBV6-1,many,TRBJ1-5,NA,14,CASSEGGFPQPQHF,TGTGCCAGCAGTGAAGGGGGGTTTCCTCAGCCCCAGCATTTT
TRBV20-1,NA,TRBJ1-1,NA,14,CSASQQGLRTEAFF,TGCAGTGCTAGCCAACAGGGCCTGAGGACTGAAGCTTTCTTT
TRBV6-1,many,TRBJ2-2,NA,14,CASKSGRPTGELFF,TGTGCCAGCAAGTCGGGACGGCCCACCGGGGAGCTGTTTTTT
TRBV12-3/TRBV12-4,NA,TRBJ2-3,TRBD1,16,CASRGTASSTTDTQYF,TGTGCCAGCAGGGGGACAGCCTCATCTACCACAGATACGCAGTATTTT
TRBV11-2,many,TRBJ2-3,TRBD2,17,CASSLMIASGRVNTQYF,TGTGCCAGCAGCTTGATGATAGCTAGCGGGAGGGTGAATACGCAGTATTTT
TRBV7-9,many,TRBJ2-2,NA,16,CASSSRQEVNTGELFF,TGTGCCAGCAGCTCCCGACAGGAGGTCAACACCGGGGAGCTGTTTTTT
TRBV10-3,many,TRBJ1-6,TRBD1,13,CAIRGTGSSPLHF,TGTGCCATCAGAGGGACAGGGTCCTCACCCCTCCACTTT
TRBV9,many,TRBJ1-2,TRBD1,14,CASSLEPGGYGYTF,TGTGCCAGCAGCTTAGAACCAGGGGGCTATGGCTACACCTTC
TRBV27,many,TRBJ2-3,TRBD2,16,CASSFRKTSGVDTQYF,TGTGCCAGCAGTTTTCGGAAGACTAGCGGGGTAGATACGCAGTATTTT
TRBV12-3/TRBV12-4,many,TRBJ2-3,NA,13,CASRDWTPDTQYF,TGTGCCAGCAGGGACTGGACGCCAGATACGCAGTATTTT
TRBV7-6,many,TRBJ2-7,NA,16,CASSLIMGLPSYEQYF,TGTGCCAGCAGCTTAATAATGGGGCTCCCCTCCTACGAGCAGTACTTC
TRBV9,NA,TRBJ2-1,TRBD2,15,CASSVAPASGGAPFF,TGTGCCAGCAGCGTAGCCCCGGCTAGCGGGGGGGCTCCATTCTTC
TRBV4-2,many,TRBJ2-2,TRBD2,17,CASSQGRGLGSAGELFF,TGTGCCAGCAGCCAAGGCCGTGGACTAGGGAGCGCCGGGGAGCTGTTTTTT
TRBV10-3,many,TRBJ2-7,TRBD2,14,CAISNKAGDYEQYF,TGTGCCATCAGTAACAAAGCGGGGGACTACGAGCAGTACTTC
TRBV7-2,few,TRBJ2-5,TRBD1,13,CASRNSGGETQYF,TGTGCCAGCAGGAACTCAGGGGGAGAGACCCAGTACTTC
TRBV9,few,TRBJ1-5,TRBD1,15,CASSPGTGSGQPQHF,TGTGCCAGCAGCCCCGGGACAGGGAGCGGTCAGCCCCAGCATTTT
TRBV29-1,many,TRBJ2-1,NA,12,CSVEGGASEQFF,TGCAGCGTTGAGGGGGGCGCAAGTGAGCAGTTCTTC
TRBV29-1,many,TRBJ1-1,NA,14,CSVGRGGLGTEAFF,TGCAGCGTCGGGCGCGGGGGGCTGGGCACTGAAGCTTTCTTT
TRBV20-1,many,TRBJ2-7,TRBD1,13,CSAPSDRGYEQYF,TGCAGTGCCCCATCGGACAGGGGCTACGAGCAGTACTTC